This entry is about one T cell receptor beta chain. In this sample, this clone turned up a few times. It lacks a known antigen. Nothing much larger sits one base from this clone, and base qualities are not available. This sample is drawn from a study of shared clonotypes between healthy human individuals (dated by TCRdb to between 2020 and 2021). Looking at the study overall: A few men and a couple of women, aged 18 to 49 years, made up the cohort. To increase sequencing depth and limit assay-specific biases, TCR repertoire library preparation and sequencing were carried out by different laboratories using diverse techniques. Each donor's leukapheresis produced roughly between roughly 0.9 and 9 billion PBMCs. For each donor, three plates each were used for CD4 naive and CD4 memory, two plates were used for CD8 naive, and one plate was used for CD8 memory. To estimate repertoire size and how much clonotypes are shared between individuals, the study performed deep sequencing of blood TCR repertoires from five healthy adults.

Points the paper makes about the study in general: Sharing across a handful of donors was observed for about 4.8% of naive CD4, less than 4% of naive CD8, 2% to 2.5% of memory CD4, and around 0.44% of memory CD8 clonotypes. The genetic and exposure-history diversity represented was limited by the small number of donors. Higher generation probabilities were observed for clonotypes shared by all four sorted-subset donors than for non-shared clonotypes. Sampling was restricted to blood, and TCR repertoires in tissue are likely to differ from TCR repertoires in blood. Pairwise subsampling indicated that sequencing depth was expected to affect the degree of clonotype sharing among donors. Naive subsets generally had larger estimated clonotype richness than memory subsets did. Even with the large sequencing depth, rarefaction of the sorted-subset datasets indicated that sequencing was incomplete.

Using the deep immunoSEQ assay, TCR CDR3 regions were amplified from genomic DNA by multiplex PCR. Genomic DNA extracted from each cell subset was distributed evenly over all wells of several immunoSEQ 96-well plates, and each plate served as one replicate. Each replicate PCR for sorted subsets received around 200 ng genomic DNA, equal to tens of thousands of T cell genomes. Purified libraries were measured with a Qubit 3.0 fluorometer, size-checked on a Bioanalyzer 2100, and measured again with the KAPA Library Quantification kit. Each immunoSEQ 96-well plate was sequenced on its own single-read 150-cycle Illumina NextSeq 550 flow cell. The paper's processing steps were these. The immunoSEQ output contained only junctional sequences without quality scores, so filtering could not match that applied to full-length reads. Sequences were annotated with PyIR, a Python wrapper for IgBLAST v1.9, and V/J genes and CDR3 were assigned using IMGT germline references. Any read was removed if the V/J assignment was weak (E-value above 1e-6), the CDR3 was missing, or the read contained stop codons, out-of-frame junctions, or ambiguous translated residues. V3J clonotypes were defined as sequences sharing an identical inferred V gene, J gene, and CDR3 amino acid sequence. Percentage overlap between repertoires was computed as shared unique clonotypes divided by the size of the smaller repertoire. RTK rarefaction, the Chao1 estimator, and Recon v2.1 estimates of unobserved clonotypes were used to assess repertoire richness. Generation probabilities were computed with OLGA for all TCRbeta clonotypes obtained by the gDNA method from several donors. TCRdb provides this immuneACCESS table in a form limited to in-frame rearrangements. Some clones are lacking; in checked studies, under half of them reflect an unresolved V gene, and why the rest are absent is not known. Clonal size and the V and J genes are those of that table, whereas D and trimming came from the DNA. Present in this sample are 700,000 or so clones, roughly 78% of which were seen just once. Of the sample, 1.8% is held by the ten largest clones.

The donors were healthy, HIV-negative adults who had no recently reported acute infections or vaccinations. Every donor was a Caucasian adult living in Nashville, Tennessee, USA. Magnetic negative selection was used to enrich CD4+ T cells, after which naive cells were positively selected on CD45RA and the negative fraction became the memory subset. Blood was obtained by leukapheresis, after which PBMCs were separated by Ficoll-Histopaque density gradient centrifugation and cryopreserved in liquid nitrogen vapor phase. Purity and quantity of every magnetically sorted T cell population were checked by analytical flow cytometry. Genomic DNA was isolated from every sorted fraction and measured by UV absorbance on a Nanodrop 2000c. The junction carries 16 bases between V and J, which are trimmed by 2 bases and 5 bases respectively. The CDR3 runs 15 amino acids, cysteine and phenylalanine included. Solely the CDR3 DNA is kept, with 45 bases framed from the first base. The germline V gene provides CDR1 MNHNS and CDR2 SASEGT.

The receptor was derived from a young woman in good health. The chain links TRBV6-1 with TRBJ2-7; the D call is tentative, TRBD1 or TRBD2, as each matches 5 bases. Sequencing input: memory CD4+ T cells sorted from blood. Taken with the paper, the label for cell subset or site translates to: CD45RA-negative fraction. At the DNA level, the sequence is TGTGCCAGCAGTGAAAGAGGGGTCCCCGTGGACGAGCAGTACTTC. Its protein product is CASSERGVPVDEQYF.